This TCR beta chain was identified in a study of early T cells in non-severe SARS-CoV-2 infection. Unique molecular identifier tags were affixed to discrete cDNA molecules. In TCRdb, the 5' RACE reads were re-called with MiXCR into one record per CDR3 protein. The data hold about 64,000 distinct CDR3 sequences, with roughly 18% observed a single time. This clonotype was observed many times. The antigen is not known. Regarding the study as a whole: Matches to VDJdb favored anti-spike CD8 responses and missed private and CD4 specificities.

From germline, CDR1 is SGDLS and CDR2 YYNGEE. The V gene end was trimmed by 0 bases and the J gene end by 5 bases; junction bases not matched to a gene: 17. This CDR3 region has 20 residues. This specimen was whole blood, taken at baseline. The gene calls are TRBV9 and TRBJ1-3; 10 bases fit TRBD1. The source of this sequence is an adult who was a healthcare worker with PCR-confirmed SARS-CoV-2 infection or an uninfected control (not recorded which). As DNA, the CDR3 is TGTGCCAGCAGCGTAGAAGGGACAGGGGTGGCTGCCGGGATGAGAAACACCATATATTTT. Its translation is CASSVEGTGVAAGMRNTIYF.